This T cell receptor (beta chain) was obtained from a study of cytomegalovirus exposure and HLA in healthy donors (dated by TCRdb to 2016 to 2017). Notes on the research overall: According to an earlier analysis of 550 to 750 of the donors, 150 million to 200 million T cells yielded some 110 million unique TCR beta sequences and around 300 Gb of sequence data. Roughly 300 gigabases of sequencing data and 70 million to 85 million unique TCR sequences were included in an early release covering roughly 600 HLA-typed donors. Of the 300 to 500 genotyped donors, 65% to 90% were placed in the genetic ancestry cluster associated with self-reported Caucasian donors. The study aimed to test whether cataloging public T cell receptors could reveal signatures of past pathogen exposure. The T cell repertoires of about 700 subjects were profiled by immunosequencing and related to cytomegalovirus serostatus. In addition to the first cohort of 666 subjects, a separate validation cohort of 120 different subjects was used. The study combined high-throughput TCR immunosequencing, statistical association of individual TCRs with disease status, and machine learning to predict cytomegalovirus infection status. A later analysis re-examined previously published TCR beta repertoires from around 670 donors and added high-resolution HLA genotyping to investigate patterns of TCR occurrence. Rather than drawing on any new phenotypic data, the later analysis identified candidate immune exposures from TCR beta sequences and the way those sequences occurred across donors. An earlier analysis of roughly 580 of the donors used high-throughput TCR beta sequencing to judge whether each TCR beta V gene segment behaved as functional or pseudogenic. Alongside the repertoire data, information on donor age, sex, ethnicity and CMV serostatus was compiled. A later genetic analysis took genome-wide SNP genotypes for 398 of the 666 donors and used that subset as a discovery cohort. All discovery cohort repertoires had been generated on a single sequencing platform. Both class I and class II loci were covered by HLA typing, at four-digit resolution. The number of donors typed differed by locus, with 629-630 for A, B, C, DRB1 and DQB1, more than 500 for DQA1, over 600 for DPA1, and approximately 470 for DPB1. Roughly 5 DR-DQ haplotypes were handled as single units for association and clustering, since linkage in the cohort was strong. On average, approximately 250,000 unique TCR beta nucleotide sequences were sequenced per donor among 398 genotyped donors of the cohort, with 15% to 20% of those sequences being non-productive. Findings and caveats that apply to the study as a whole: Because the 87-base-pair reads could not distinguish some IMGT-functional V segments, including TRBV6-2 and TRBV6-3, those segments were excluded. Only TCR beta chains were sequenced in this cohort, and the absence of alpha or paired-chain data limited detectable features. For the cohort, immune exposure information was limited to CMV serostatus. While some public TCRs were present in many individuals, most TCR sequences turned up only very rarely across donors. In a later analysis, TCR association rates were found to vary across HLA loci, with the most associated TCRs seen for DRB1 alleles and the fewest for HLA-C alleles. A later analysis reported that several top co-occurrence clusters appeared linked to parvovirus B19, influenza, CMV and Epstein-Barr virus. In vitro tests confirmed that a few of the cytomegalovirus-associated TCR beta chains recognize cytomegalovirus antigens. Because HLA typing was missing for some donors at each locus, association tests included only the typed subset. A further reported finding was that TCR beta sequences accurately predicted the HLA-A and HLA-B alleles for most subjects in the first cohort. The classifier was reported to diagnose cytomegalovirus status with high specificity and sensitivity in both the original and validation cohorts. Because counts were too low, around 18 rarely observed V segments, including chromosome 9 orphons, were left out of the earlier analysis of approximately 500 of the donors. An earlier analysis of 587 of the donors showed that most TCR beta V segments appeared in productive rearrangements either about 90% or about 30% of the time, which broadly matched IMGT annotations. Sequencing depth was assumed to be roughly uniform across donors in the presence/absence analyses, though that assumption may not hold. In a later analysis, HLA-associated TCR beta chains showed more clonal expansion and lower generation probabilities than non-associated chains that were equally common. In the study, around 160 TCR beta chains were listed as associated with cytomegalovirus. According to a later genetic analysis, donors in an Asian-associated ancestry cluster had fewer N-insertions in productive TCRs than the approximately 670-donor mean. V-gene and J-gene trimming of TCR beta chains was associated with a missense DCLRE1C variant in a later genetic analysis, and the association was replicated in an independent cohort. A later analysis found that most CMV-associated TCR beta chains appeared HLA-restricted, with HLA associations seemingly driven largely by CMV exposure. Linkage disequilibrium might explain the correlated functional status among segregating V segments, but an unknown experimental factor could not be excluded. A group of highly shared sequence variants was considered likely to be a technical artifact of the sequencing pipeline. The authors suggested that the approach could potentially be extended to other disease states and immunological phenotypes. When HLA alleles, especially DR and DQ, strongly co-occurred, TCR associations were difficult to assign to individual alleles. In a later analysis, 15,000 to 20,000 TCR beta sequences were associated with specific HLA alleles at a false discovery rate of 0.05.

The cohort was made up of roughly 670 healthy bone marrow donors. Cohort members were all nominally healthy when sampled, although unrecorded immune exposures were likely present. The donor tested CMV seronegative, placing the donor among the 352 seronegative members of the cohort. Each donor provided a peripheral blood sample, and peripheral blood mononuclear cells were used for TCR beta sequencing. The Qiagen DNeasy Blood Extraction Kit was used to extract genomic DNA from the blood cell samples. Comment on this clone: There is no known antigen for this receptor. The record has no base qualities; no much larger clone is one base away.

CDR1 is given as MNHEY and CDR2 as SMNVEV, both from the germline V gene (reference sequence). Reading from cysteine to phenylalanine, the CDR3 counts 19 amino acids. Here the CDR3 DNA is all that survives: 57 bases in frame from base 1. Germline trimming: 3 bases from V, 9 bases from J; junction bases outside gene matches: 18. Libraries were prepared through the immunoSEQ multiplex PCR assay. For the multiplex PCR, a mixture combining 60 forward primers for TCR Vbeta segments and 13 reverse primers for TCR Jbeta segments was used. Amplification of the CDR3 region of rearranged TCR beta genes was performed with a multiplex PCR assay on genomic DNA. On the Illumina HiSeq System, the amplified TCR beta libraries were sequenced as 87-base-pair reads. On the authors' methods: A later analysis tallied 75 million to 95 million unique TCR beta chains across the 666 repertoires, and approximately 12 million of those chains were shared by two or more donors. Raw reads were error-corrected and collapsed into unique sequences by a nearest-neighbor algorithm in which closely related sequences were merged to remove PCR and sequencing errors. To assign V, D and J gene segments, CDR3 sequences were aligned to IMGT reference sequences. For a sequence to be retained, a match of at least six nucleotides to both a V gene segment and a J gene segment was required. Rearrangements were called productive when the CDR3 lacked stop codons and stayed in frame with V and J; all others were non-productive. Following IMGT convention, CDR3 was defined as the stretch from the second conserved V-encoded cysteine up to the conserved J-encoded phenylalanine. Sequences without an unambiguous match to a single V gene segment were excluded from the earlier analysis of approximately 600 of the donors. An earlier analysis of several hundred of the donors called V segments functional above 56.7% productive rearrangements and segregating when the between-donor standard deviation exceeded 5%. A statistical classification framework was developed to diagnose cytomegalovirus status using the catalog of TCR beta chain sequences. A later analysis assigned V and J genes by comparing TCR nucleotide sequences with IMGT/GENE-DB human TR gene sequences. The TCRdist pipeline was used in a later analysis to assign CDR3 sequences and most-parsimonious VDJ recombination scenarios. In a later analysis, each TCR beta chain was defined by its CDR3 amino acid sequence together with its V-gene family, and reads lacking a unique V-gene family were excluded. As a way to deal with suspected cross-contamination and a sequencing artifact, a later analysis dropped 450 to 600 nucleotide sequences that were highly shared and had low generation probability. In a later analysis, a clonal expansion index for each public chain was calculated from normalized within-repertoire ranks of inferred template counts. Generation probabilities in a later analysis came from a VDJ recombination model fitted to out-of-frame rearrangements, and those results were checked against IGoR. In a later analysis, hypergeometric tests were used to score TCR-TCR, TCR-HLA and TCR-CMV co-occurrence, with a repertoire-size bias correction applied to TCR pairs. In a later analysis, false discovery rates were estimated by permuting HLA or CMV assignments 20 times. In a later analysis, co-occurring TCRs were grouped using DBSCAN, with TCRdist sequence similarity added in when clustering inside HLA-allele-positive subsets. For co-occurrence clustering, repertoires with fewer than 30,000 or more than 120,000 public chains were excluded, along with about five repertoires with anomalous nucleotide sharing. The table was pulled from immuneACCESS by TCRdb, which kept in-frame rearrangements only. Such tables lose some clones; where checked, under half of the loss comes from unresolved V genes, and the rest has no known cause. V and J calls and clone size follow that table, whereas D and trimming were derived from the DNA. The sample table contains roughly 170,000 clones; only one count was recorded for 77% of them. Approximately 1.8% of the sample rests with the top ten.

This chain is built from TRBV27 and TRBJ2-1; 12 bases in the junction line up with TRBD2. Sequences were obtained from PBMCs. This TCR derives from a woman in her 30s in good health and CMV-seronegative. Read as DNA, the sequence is TGTGCCAGCAGTTTGCGGTCCTGGGGCCGACTAGCGGGAGCGAGTGAGCAGTTCTTC. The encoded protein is CASSLRSWGRLAGASEQFF.